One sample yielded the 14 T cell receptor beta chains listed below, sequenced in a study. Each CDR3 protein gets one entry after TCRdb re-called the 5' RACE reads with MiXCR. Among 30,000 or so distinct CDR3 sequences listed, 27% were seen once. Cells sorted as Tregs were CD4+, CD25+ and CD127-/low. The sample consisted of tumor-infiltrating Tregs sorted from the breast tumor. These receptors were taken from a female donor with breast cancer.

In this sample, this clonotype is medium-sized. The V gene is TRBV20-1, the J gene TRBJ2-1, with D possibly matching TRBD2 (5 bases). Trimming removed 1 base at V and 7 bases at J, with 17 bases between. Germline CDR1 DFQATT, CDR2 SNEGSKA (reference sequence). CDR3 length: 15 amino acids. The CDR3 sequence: CSARANGGPGNEQFF. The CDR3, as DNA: TGCAGTGCTAGAGCGAACGGAGGCCCGGGGAATGAGCAGTTCTTC.

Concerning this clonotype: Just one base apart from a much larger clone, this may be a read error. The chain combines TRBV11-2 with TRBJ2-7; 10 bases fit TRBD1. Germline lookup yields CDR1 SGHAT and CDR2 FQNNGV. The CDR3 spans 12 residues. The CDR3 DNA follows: TGTGCCAGCAGCTGGGACAGGGGTGAGCAGTGCTTC. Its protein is CASSWDRGEQCF.

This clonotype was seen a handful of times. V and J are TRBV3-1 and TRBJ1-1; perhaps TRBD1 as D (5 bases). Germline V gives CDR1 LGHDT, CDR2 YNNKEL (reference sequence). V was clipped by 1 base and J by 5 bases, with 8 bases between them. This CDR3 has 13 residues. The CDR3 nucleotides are TGTGCCAGCAGCCAAGGACAGCGAACTGAAGCTTTCTTT. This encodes CASSQGQRTEAFF.

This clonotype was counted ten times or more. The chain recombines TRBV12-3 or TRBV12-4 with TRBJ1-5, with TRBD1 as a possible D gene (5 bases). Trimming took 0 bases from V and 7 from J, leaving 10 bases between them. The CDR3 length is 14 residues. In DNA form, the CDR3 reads TGTGCCAGCAGTTTAGCGAGGGGCTGGCAGCCCCAGCATTTT. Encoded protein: CASSLARGWQPQHF.

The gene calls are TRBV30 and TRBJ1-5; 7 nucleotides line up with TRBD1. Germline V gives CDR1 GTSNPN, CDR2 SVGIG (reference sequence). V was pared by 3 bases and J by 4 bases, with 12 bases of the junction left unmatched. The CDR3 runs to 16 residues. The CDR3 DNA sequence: TGTGCCTGGAGGCATAGAGCCGGGACAGTAAATCAGCCCCAGCATTTT. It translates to CAWRHRAGTVNQPQHF.

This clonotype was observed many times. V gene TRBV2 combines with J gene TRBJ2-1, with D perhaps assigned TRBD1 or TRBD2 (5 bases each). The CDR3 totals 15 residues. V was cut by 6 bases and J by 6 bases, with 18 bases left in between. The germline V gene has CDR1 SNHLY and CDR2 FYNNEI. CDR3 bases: TGTGCCAGCAGCGGGCCCGGGGATGGGGGCAATGAGCAGTTCTTC. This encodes CASSGPGDGGNEQFF.

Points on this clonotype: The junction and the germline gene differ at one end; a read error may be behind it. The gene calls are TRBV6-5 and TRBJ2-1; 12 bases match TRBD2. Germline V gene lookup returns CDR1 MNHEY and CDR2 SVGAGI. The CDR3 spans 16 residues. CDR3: CASKRGTSGQYNEQCF. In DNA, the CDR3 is TGTGCCAGTAAACGCGGGACTAGCGGGCAGTACAATGAGCAGTGCTTC.

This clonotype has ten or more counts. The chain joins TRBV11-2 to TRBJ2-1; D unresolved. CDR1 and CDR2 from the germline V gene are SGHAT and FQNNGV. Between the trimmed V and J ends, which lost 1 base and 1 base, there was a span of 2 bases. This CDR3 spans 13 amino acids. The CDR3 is CASSLVSYNEQFF. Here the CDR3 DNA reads TGTGCCAGCAGCTTAGTGTCCTACAATGAGCAGTTCTTC. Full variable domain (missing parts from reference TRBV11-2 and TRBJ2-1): EAGVAQSPRYKIIEKRQSVAFWCNPISGHATLYWYQQILGQGPKLLIQFQNNGVVDDSQLPKDRFSAERLKGVDSTLKIQPAKLEDSAVYLCASSLVSYNEQFFGPGTRLTVL.

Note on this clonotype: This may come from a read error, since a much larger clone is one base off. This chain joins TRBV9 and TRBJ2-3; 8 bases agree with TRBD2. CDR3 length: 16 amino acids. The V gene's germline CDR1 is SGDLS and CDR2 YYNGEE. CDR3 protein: CASSTSTSEITDAQYF. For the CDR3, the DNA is TGTGCCAGCAGCACTTCGACTAGCGAGATCACAGATGCGCAGTATTTT.

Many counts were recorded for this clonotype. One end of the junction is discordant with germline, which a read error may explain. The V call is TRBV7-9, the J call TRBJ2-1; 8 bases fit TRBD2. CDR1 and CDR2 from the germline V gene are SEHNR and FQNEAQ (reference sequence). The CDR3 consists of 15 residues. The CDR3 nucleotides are TGTGCCAGCAGTTTAGAGGGACTAGCCTACAATGAGCAGTTCTTC. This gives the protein CASSLEGLAYNEQFF. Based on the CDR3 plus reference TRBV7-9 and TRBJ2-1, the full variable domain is DTGVSQNPRHKITKRGQNVTFRCDPISEHNRLYWYRQTLGQGPEFLTYFQNEAQLEKSRLLSDRFSAERPKGSFSTLEIQRTEQGDSAMYLCASSLEGLAYNEQFFGPGTRLTVL.

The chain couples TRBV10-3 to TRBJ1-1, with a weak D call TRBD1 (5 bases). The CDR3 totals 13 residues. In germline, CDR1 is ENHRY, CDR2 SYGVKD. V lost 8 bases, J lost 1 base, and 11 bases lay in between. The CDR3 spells CAIGGTGNTEAFF. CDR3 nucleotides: TGTGCCATCGGGGGTACAGGGAACACTGAAGCTTTCTTT.

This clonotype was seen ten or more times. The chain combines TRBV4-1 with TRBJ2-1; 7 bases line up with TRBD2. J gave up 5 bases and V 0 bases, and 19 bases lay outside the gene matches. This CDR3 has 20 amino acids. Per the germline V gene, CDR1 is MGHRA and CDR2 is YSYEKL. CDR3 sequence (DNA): TGCGCCAGCAGCCAAGATCCAGGTAGCGGCGCAGGGAGGGGTAACAATGAGCAGTTCTTC. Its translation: CASSQDPGSGAGRGNNEQFF.

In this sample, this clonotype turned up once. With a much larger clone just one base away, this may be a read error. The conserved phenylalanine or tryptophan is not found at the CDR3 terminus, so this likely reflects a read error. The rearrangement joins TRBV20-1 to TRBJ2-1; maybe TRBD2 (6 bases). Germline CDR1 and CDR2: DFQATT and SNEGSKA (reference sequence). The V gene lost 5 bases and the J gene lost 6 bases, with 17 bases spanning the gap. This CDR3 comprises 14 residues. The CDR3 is CSAPSGTVINEQFL. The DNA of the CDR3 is TGCAGTGCTCCGTCGGGGACTGTGATCAATGAGCAGTTCCTC.

The CDR3 DNA reads as TGCGCCAGCAGCTTGGAGGGGCGGGAGCAGTTCTTC. Amino acid sequence: CASSLEGREQFF. The chain couples TRBV5-1 to TRBJ2-1; D possibly corresponds to TRBD1 (5 bases). V lost 0 bases, J lost 10 bases, and 8 bases lay in between. CDR3 length: 12 residues. Per the germline V gene, CDR1 is SGHRS and CDR2 is YFSETQ.